Here is one TCR beta chain with its context. Its specificity is unknown. This sample was included in a study of cytomegalovirus exposure and HLA in healthy donors. PCR amplification relied on 60 Vbeta primers (plus 13 Jbeta primers). The protocol was immunoSEQ multiplex PCR, while the TCRdb copy is restricted to in-frame clones and leaves out a portion. The data contain roughly 150,000 clones, roughly 80% of them singletons. Whole-study results and caveats: Whilst most TCR sequences proved rare, a subset of public TCRs occurred across many donors. One cluster of highly shared sequence variants probably arose as a sequencing artifact.

Germline V gene sequence: CDR1 SEHNR, CDR2 FQNEAQ (reference sequence). The CDR3 extends over 17 amino acids. Deletions cut 3 bases from V and 0 bases from J, with 15 bases between. The receptor was isolated from a middle-aged woman in good health and CMV-seropositive. The chain combines TRBV7-9 with TRBJ1-3; no clear D gene. Sequences were obtained from PBMCs. The CDR3 is CASSFTVGSHSGNTIYF. The CDR3 nucleotides are TGTGCCAGCAGCTTCACCGTGGGCAGTCACTCTGGAAACACCATATATTTT.